The T cell receptor beta chain under discussion was sequenced for a study of identical twins (dated by TCRdb to the mid-2010s). For the wider study: To test whether fetal clonotypes persist, the study used deep sequencing on TCR alpha and beta repertoires from monozygotic twins, unrelated adults of various ages, and cord blood. To rule out contamination, replicate twin experiments were performed at different times with different library preparation protocols.

Libraries were built with 5' RACE. The sequencing machine was an Illumina HiSeq 2000. A universal primer binding site was introduced by template switching, and a unique molecular identifier was present in the final cDNA, enabling accurate counting of TCR cDNA molecules. First-strand cDNA for TCR alpha and beta chains was synthesized from specific primers in the conserved constant-segment region. To control for contamination, each cDNA library was double barcoded with a SMART-Mk sample barcode plus Illumina barcodes. TruSeq adapter sequences and Illumina sample barcodes were added in two successive PCR steps. The Illumina HiSeq platform was used with custom primers to sequence TCR alpha and beta cDNA libraries. The paper's data handling went like this. Raw reads were processed with MiGEC to extract unique molecular identifiers, and MiXCR was used to determine CDR3 positions. Recombination models were inferred per individual with the repgenHMM and IGoR tools using an EM algorithm. The analysis of shared clonotypes was done with the tcR package in R, with sharing normalized by the product of cloneset sizes. Out-of-frame nonproductive sequences were analyzed to study raw recombination free of thymic and clonal selection effects. TCRdb passed the public sequencing reads through fastp at Q25 and MiXCR, retaining productive beta sequences. Each CDR3 protein gets just one entry, which takes the most common genes and DNA from the rows behind it. TCRdb's processing, not the authors', yielded these V and J calls. The table for this sample lists hundreds of thousands of distinct CDR3 sequences; 20% to 25% of them were counted only once. The ten top clones hold more than 0.4% of the sample.

Every donor in the study was a healthy Caucasian. The twin cohort comprised three pairs of female monozygotic twins, all aged about 18 to 29 years. Positive isolation kits from Invitrogen were used to isolate CD4+ and CD8+ T cell populations. What the research found in general, with its limitations: Invariant T cells such as MAIT and iNKT could partly confound zero-insertion analyses, although diverse VJ usage argued against such confounding for most clonotypes. In monozygotic twins, recombination models systematically underestimated out-of-frame TCR alpha sharing, but the models matched the sharing seen between unrelated individuals. Fewer insertions were carried by abundant cord blood beta clonotypes; a weaker similar trend was observed in young adult naive repertoires, while no such trend was observed in memory repertoires. Compared with coincidental sharing between unrelated individuals, out-of-frame TCR alpha sequences shared between twins showed an excess of sequences with low generation probability. The excess sharing between twins in beta out-of-frame sequences was weaker because fewer shared sequences reduced the signal-to-noise ratio. Because the same donors could not be followed over many years, the conclusions depended on cross-sectional statistical analysis.

A note on this clonotype: The antigen this receptor binds is unknown. No base quality information exists; no much larger clone differs at one position.

The CDR3 measures 14 amino acids from cysteine to phenylalanine. Only the CDR3 region is kept as DNA, spanning 42 bases read in frame from base 1. V is shortened by 5 bases, J by 3 bases, and the region joining them spans 8 bases. CDR1 and CDR2, looked up from the germline V gene (reference sequence), are MNHEY and SMNVEV. This sample was also put to use in a study of yellow fever vaccine responses in identical twins. The second investigation adds: According to the authors, the vaccine-induced T cell response in identical twins seemed to be partly convergent and partly specific to each individual. Focusing on identical twins, the study followed the T cell clones that responded to the vaccine, and did so with precision.

The TCR sequence derives from a woman under 30 in good health. The chain links TRBV27 with TRBJ1-6; the D gene cannot be resolved reliably. The sequencing sample was made of CD4+ T cells sorted from blood. The encoded CDR3 is CASSPINYNSPLHF. The nucleotide sequence is given as TGTGCCAGCAGTCCAATTAACTATAATTCACCCCTCCACTTT.